What follows describes a single T cell receptor (beta chain). There is no known antigen for this receptor. The record has no base qualities; no much larger clone is one base away. The CDR3 regions of human TCRbeta chains were analyzed by immunosequencing. In the source study's methods: TCRs in the repertoires were compared against a reference library of SARS-CoV-2-specific TCRs that had been generated with the MIRA antigen-specificity platform. Breadth was defined as the fraction of unique TCRs that were SARS-CoV-2-associated, and depth was defined as the fraction of total T cells that were SARS-CoV-2-associated. Using the MIRA data, each spike-specific TCR was mapped to the spike region that the TCR reacts to and placed in a CD4 or CD8 class. Log10-transformed breadth and depth values were compared by one-way ANOVA with Sidak's multiple comparisons tests. TCRdb stores this immuneACCESS table with in-frame sequences only. Part of the clones is absent; in the studies checked, under half of the shortfall reflects unresolved V genes, and no reason is known for the rest. V and J calls and clone size are those listed in that table; D and trimming were worked out from the DNA. This sample gives roughly 150,000 clones in total; about 83% of them show up just once. Jointly, the top ten make up around 1% of the sample.

The entry originates in a study of T cell responses to AZD1222 COVID-19 vaccine (dated by TCRdb to 2020 to 2023). Some background on the complete study: A total of approximately 250 trial participants underwent TCR sequencing, of whom some 200 had received two doses of AZD1222 and approximately 25 had received two doses of the MenACWY control vaccine. Trial participants were enrolled by age into 18-55, 56-69 and 70-plus year subgroups, with roughly 150, 30 and 60 TCR-sequenced participants respectively. Study-level results and caveats: Participants were mostly white British, with more females than males. The authors suggested clonal diversity may have been underestimated. The 56-69-year group was small, and its depth increase did not reach significance, likely because of low power. Spike-specific TCR breadth and depth rose significantly after two AZD1222 doses compared with day 0 and with MenACWY recipients. CD4 TCRs associated with the vaccine covered the entire spike protein, and the dominant responses were in regions 160-218 and 743-854. Reportedly, almost half of the unique spike-specific TCRs recognized epitopes lying outside the regions that are mutated in the B.1.351 and B.1.1.7 variants. Because no day 14 peak-response samples were available, repertoires were characterized only after the peak T cell response. Only six AZD1222 recipients were SARS-CoV-2 seropositive at baseline, limiting conclusions about previously exposed vaccinees.

CDR1 and CDR2, looked up from the germline V gene, are SNHLY and FYNNEI. The germline ends are 16 bases apart after V is trimmed by 10 bases and J by 0 bases. CDR3 length: 15 amino acids, cysteine to phenylalanine. Only CDR3 DNA remains: 45 bases, in frame from the first base. The sample's time point label is to be understood as: about 28 days (+/-7) after the second vaccine dose. AZD1222 recipients with second doses at about 4 weeks or about 12 weeks were pooled, because spike-specific TCR depth and breadth did not differ between schedules. The vaccinee samples were drawn from two UK trials, COV001 and COV002, one of which was a single-blind randomized controlled phase 2/3 trial testing AZD1222 (ChAdOx1 nCoV-19) in healthy adults. For TCRbeta chain sequencing, PBMC samples were collected from trial participants at day 0 and at day 28 after the second dose.

This sequence originates from an adult who received the AZD1222 COVID-19 vaccine. Sequencing was performed on peripheral blood, taken 28 days after the second AZD1222 dose. In this chain, TRBV2 is recombined with TRBJ1-3, with a tentative D gene TRBD1 over 5 matching bases. The DNA is TGTGCCACCTGGGGACGGAAGATCTCTGGAAACACCATATATTTT. Its translation reads: CATWGRKISGNTIYF.